This TCR beta chain was found in a study of blood T cell repertoires in COVID-19. Across the whole study: Collection of acute and convalescent COVID-19 samples took place in the United States, Italy and Spain.

In terms of age and location, participants ranged from roughly 18 to 90 years and lived in fewer than 30 US areas. Cohort allocation depended upon clinical history that participants reported. Repertoires were generated with immunoSEQ multiplex PCR, while TCRdb's copy carries only in-frame clones and drops some. The sample shows about 170,000 clones, 89% of them seen only once. What was sequenced was PBMCs or T cells enriched from blood (not recorded which). This TCR was recovered from a woman younger than 30 who had recovered from COVID-19.

DNA for the CDR3: TGTGCCAGTAGCTTGGGGGGGCTCTCCTACGAGCAGTACTTC. The encoded protein is CASSLGGLSYEQYF. The chain combines TRBV19 with TRBJ2-7, with a possible D match to TRBD2 (7 bases). The germline V and J ends were trimmed by 6 bases and 0 bases, with 12 bases remaining between them. The germline V gene encodes CDR1 LNHDA and CDR2 SQIVND (reference sequence). The CDR3 runs to 14 residues.